The T cell receptor (beta chain) described here comes from a study of siplizumab effects on memory and regulatory T cells (dated by TCRdb to the late 2010s). With respect to the entire study: The effect of the anti-CD2 antibody siplizumab on alloreactive T-cell subsets was examined in allogeneic mixed lymphocyte reactions constructed from human PBMCs. What the authors observed across the whole study: Siplizumab significantly reduced the cumulative frequency of alloreactive sequences traceable to unstimulated CD4+ memory T cells. The suppressive function of proliferating Tregs from siplizumab cultures was not functionally confirmed. Because sequences below about 10^-5 frequency were poorly captured, only a minor fraction of alloreactive clones could be mapped to unstimulated subsets. In reactions with siplizumab, an average of about 62% of mappable alloreactive CD4+ clones were Treg-derived, compared with 25% to 30% in control reactions. Greater diversity appeared to be present in unstimulated naive T cells than in memory T cells, and a substantial contribution to the alloresponse seemed to be made by naive cells. A naive or memory phenotype could not be assigned to roughly 75-96% of proliferating CD4+ or CD8+ clones.

Including the terminal cysteine and phenylalanine, the CDR3 comprises 14 residues. Only the CDR3 DNA stays, 42 bases, in frame from base 1. CDR1 LNHDA and CDR2 SQIVND were looked up in the germline V gene (reference sequence). The junction shows trimming of 5 bases on V and 0 bases on J, plus 11 bases between the germline ends. The method was the immunoSEQ multiplex PCR assay. The deep sequencing platform assayed roughly 10^5 TCR templates per sample. Genomic DNA extracted from sorted T cells was the material used for TCRbeta CDR3 sequencing. The authors' analysis ran thus. Clonal analysis of TCRbeta CDR3 data was done in the R programming language. Comparing unstimulated samples against CFSE-low samples taken after the reaction was how alloreactive CD4+ and CD8+ clones were defined. Regulatory or non-regulatory origin of alloreactive CD4+ clones was assigned by matching sequences to the sorted unstimulated Treg and non-Treg repertoires. TCRdb took this table from immuneACCESS and kept in-frame rearrangements with V and J called. Such tables lack part of the clones; where checked against another copy, unresolved V genes explain under half of the gap, and the rest is unexplained. D and trimming come from the DNA, and the V and J calls and clone size come from that table. The sample includes approximately 84,000 clones, with more than 85% observed a single time. The ten largest clonotypes hold around 18% of the sample.

Points on this clone: Its cognate antigen has yet to be identified. Per-nucleotide qualities are absent, and no much larger clonotype sits a single base away.

Sorted unstimulated T cells and proliferating T cells recovered from mixed lymphocyte reactions were subjected to TCRbeta CDR3 sequencing. Fresh whole blood from roughly nine HLA-typed healthy donors was used as the source from which PBMCs were isolated. Sequenced material: CD8+ T cells sorted from blood. The chain is encoded by TRBV19 joined to TRBJ2-7; the D gene assignment is ambiguous. The TCR was taken from a human donor in good health. The CDR3 reads as follows: CASSDTRSSYEQYF. The nucleotide sequence is TGTGCCAGTAGTGATACACGGAGCTCCTACGAGCAGTACTTC.